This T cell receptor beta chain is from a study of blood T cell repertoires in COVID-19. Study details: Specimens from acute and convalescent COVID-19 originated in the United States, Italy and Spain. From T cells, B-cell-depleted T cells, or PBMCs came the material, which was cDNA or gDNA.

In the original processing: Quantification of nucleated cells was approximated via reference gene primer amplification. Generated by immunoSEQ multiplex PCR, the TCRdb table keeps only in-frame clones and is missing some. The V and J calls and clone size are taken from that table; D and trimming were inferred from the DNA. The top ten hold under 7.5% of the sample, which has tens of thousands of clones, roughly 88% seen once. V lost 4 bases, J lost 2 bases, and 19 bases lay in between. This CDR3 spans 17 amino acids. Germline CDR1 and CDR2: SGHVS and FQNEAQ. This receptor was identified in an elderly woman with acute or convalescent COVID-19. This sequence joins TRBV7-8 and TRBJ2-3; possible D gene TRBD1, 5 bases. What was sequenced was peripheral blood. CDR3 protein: CASSWYLGLPDTDTQYF. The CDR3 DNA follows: TGTGCCAGCAGCTGGTACTTGGGGCTTCCCGACACAGATACGCAGTATTTT. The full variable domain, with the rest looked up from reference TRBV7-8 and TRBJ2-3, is GAGVSQSPRYKVAKRGQDVALRCDPISGHVSLFWYQQALGQGPEFLTYFQNEAQLDKSGLPSDRFFAERPEGSVSTLKIQRTQQEDSAVYLCASSWYLGLPDTDTQYFGPGTRLTVL.